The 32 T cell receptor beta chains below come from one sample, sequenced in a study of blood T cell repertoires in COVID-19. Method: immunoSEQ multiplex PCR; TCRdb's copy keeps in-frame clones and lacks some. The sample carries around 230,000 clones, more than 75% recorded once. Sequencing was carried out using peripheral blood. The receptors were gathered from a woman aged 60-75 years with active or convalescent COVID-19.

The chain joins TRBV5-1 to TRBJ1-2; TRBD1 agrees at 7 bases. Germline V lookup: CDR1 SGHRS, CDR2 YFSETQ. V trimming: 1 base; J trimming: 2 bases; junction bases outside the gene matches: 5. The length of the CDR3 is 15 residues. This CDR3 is CASSLRGGENYGYTF. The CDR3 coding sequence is TGCGCCAGCAGCTTGCGAGGGGGCGAAAACTATGGCTACACCTTC. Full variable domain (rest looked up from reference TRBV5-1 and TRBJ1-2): KAGVTQTPRYLIKTRGQQVTLSCSPISGHRSVSWYQQTPGQGLQFLFEYFSETQRNKGNFPGRFSGRQFSNSRSEMNVSTLELGDSALYLCASSLRGGENYGYTFGSGTRLTVV.

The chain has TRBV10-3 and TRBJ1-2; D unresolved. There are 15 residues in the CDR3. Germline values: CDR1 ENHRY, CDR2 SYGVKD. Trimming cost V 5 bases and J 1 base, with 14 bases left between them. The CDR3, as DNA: TGTGCCATCAGTACGGCCACGCTAGATAACTATGGCTACACCTTC. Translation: CAISTATLDNYGYTF.

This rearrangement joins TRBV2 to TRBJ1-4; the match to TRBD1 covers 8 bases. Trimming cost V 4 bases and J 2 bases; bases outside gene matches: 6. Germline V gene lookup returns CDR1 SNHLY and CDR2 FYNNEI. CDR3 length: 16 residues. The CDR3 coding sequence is TGTGCCAGCAGTGGGGGACAGGTGAACACTAATGAAAAACTGTTTTTT. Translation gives CASSGGQVNTNEKLFF.

CDR3 DNA sequence: TGTGCCAGTAGTATGAACAGGGGAAATTCCTACGAGCAGTACTTC. It yields the protein CASSMNRGNSYEQYF. The chain recombines TRBV19 with TRBJ2-7; TRBD1 matches at 7 bases. CDR3 length: 15 residues. The V segment lost 3 bases and the J segment 1 base; nucleotides outside the gene matches: 6. CDR1 is LNHDA, CDR2 SQIVND, per germline (reference sequence).

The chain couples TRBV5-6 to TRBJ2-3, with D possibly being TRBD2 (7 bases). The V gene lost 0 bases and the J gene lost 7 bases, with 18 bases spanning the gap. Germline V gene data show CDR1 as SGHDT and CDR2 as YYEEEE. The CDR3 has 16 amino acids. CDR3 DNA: TGTGCCAGCAGCTTGGCGGGGGGACAAAGGAGGAATACGCAGTATTTT. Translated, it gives CASSLAGGQRRNTQYF.

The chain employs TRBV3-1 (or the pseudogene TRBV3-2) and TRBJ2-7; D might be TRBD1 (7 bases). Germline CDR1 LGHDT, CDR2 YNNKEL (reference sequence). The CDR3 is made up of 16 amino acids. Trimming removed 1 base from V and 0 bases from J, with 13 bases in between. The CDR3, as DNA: TGTGCCAGCAGCCAAGGCAGGGGGGTCAGCTCCTACGAGCAGTACTTC. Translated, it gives CASSQGRGVSSYEQYF.

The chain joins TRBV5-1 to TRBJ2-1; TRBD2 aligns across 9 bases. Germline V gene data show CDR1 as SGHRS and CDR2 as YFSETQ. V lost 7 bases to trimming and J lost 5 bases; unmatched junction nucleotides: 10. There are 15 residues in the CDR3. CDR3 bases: TGCGCCAGCCAGGTTGGGCCTAGCGGGAACAATGAGCAGTTCTTC. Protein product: CASQVGPSGNNEQFF.

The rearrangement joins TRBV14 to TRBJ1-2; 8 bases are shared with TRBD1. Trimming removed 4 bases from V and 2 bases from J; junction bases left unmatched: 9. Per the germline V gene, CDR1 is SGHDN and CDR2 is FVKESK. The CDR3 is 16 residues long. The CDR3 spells CASSLSGQAPNYGYTF. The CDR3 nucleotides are TGTGCCAGCAGCCTTTCGGGACAGGCCCCGAACTATGGCTACACCTTC. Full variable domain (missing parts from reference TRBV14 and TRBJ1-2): EAGVTQFPSHSVIEKGQTVTLRCDPISGHDNLYWYRRVMGKEIKFLLHFVKESKQDESGMPNNRFLAERTGGTYSTLKVQPAELEDSGVYFCASSLSGQAPNYGYTFGSGTRLTVV.

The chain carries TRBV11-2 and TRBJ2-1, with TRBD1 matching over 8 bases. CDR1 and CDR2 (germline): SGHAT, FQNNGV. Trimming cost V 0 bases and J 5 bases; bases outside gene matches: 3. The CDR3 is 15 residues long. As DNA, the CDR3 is TGTGCCAGCAGCTTAGACAGGGGGCCCAACAATGAGCAGTTCTTC. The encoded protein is CASSLDRGPNNEQFF. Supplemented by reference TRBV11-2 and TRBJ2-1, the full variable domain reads EAGVAQSPRYKIIEKRQSVAFWCNPISGHATLYWYQQILGQGPKLLIQFQNNGVVDDSQLPKDRFSAERLKGVDSTLKIQPAKLEDSAVYLCASSLDRGPNNEQFFGPGTRLTVL.

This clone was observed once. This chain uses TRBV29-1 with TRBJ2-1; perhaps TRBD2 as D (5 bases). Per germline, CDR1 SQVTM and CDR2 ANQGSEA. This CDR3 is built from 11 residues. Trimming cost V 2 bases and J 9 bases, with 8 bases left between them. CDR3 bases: TGCAGCGTTGAATTGCGGGCTGAGCAGTTCTTC. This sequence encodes CSVELRAEQFF.

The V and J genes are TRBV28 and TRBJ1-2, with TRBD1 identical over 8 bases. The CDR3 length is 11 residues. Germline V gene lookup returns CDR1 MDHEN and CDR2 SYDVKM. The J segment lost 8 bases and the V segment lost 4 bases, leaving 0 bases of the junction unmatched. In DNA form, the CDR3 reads TGTGCCAGCAGTTACAGGGGGGGCTACACCTTC. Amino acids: CASSYRGGYTF.

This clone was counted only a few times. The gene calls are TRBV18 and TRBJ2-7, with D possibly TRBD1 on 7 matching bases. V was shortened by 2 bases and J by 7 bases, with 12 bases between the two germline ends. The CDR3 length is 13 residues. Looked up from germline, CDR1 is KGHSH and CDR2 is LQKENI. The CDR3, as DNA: TGTGCCAGCTCACCAACAGGGGCGGGGGAGCAGTACTTC. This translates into CASSPTGAGEQYF.

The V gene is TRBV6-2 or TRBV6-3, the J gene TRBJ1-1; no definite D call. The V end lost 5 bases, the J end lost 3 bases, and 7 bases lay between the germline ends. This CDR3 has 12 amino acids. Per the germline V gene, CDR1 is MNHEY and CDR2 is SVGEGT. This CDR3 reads CASSQAYTEAFF. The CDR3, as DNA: TGTGCCAGCAGTCAAGCCTACACTGAAGCTTTCTTT.

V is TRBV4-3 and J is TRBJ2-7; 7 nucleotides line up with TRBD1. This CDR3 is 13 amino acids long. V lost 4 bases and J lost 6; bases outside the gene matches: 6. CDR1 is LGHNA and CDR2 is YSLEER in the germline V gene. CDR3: CASSLGQVGEQYF. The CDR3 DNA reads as TGCGCCAGCAGCCTCGGACAGGTCGGCGAGCAGTACTTC.

CDR3: CASRVQQGENNEQFF. The CDR3 DNA reads TGTGCCAGCAGGGTCCAGCAGGGGGAAAACAATGAGCAGTTCTTC. The chain has TRBV2 and TRBJ2-1, with 7 bases lining up with TRBD1. Germline CDR1 reads SNHLY; CDR2 reads FYNNEI. V lost 6 bases and J lost 5; bases outside the gene matches: 10. This CDR3 has 15 amino acids.

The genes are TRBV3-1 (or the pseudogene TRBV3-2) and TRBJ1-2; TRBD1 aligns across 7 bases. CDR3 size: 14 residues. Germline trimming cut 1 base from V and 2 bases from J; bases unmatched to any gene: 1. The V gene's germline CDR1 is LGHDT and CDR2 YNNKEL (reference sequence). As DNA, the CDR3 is TGTGCCAGCAGCCAAGGACAGGGAAACTATGGCTACACCTTC. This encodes CASSQGQGNYGYTF.

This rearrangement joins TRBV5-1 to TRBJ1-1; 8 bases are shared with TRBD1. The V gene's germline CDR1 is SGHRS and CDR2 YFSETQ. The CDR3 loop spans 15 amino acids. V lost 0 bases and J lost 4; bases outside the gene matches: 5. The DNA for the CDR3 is TGCGCCAGCAGCTTGGGGGACACAGGGGGCACTGAAGCTTTCTTT. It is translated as CASSLGDTGGTEAFF.

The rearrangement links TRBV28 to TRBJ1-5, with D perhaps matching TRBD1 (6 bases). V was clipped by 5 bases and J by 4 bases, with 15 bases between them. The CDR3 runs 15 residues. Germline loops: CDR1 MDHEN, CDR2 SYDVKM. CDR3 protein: CASSQQQGRNQPQHF. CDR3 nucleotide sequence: TGTGCCAGCAGTCAACAACAGGGTAGGAATCAGCCCCAGCATTTT.

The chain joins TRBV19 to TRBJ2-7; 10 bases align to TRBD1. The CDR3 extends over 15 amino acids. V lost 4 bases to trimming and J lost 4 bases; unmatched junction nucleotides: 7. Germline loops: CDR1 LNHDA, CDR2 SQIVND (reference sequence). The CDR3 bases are TGTGCCAGTAGTACCCTGGGGGACAGGGGTTACGAGCAGTACTTC. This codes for CASSTLGDRGYEQYF. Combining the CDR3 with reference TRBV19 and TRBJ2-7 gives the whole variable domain DGGITQSPKYLFRKEGQNVTLSCEQNLNHDAMYWYRQDPGQGLRLIYYSQIVNDFQKGDIAEGYSVSREKKESFPLTVTSAQKNPTAFYLCASSTLGDRGYEQYFGPGTRLTVT.

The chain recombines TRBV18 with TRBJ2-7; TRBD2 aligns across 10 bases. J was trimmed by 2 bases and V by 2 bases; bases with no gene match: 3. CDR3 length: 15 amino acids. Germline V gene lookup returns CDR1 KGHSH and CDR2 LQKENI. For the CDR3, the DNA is TGTGCCAGCTCACCATCTAGCGGGGGACCCTACGAGCAGTACTTC. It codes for CASSPSSGGPYEQYF.

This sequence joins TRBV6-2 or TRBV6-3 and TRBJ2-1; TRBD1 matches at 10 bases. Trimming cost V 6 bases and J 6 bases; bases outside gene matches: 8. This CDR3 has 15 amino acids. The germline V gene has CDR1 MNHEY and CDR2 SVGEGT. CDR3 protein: CASSQDRGLGNEQFF. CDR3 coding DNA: TGTGCCAGCAGCCAAGACAGGGGGCTGGGCAATGAGCAGTTCTTC.

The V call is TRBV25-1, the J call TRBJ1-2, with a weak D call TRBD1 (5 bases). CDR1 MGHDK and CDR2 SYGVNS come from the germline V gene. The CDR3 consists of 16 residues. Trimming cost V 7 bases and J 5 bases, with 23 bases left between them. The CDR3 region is CASTPRGSGDFYGYTF. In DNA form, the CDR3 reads TGTGCCAGCACCCCCCGGGGGTCGGGGGACTTTTATGGCTACACCTTC.

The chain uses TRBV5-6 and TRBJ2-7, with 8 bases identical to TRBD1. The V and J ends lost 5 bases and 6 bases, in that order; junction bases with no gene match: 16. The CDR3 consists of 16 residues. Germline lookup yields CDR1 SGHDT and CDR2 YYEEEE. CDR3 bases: TGTGCCAGCAGGGATACTCGGACAGGGATGGTGGCCGAGCAGTACTTC. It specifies CASRDTRTGMVAEQYF.

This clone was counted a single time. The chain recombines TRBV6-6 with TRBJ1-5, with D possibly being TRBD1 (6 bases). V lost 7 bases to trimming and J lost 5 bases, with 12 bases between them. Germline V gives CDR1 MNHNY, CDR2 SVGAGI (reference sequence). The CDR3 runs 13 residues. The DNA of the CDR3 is TGTGCCAGCAACCCATCAGGGGATCAGCCCCAGCATTTT. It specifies CASNPSGDQPQHF.

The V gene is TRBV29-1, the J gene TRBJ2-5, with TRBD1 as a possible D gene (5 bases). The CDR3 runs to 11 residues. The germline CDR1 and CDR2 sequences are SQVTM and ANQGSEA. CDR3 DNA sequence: TGCATAGCAGGGCACCAAGAGACCCAGTACTTC. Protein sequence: CIAGHQETQYF.

Written as DNA, the CDR3 is TGTGCCAGCAGGCCGGGTCTCTCCTACGAGCAGTACTTC. Residues: CASRPGLSYEQYF. The chain links TRBV12-3 or TRBV12-4 to TRBJ2-7; D uncertain. V was pared by 6 bases and J by 0 bases, with 9 bases between. The CDR3 extends over 13 amino acids.

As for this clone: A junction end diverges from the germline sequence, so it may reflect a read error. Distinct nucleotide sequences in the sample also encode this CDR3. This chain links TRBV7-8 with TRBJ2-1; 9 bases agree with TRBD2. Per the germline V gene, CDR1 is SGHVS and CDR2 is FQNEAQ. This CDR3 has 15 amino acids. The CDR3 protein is CASSLAGASYNEQFF. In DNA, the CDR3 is TGTGCCAGCAGTTTAGCGGGGGCCTCCTACAATGAGCAGTTCTTC.

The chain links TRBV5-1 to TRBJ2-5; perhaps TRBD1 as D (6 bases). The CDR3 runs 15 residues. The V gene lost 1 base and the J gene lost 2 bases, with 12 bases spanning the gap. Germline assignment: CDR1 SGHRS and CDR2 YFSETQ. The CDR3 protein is CASSLSAGVQETQYF. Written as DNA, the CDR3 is TGCGCCAGCAGCTTGTCGGCAGGGGTACAAGAGACCCAGTACTTC.

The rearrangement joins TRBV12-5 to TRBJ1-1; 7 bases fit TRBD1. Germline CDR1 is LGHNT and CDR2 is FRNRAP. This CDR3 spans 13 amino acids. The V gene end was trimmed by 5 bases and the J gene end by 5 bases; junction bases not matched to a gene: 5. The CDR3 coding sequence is TGTGCTAGTGGTCCGCAGGGGGGAACTGAAGCTTTCTTT. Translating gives CASGPQGGTEAFF.

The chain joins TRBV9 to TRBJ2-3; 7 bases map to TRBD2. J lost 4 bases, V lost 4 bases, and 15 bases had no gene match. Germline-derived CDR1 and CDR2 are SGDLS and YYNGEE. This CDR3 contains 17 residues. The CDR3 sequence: CASSSQPPGLGADTQYF. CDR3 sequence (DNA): TGTGCCAGCAGCTCCCAACCGCCCGGACTAGGGGCAGATACGCAGTATTTT.

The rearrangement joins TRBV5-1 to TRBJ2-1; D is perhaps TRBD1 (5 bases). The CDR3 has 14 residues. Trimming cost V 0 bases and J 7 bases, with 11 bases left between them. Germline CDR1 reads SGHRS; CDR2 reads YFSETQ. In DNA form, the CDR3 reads TGCGCCAGCAGCTTGGCCGTGACAGTAAATGAGCAGTTCTTC. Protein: CASSLAVTVNEQFF.

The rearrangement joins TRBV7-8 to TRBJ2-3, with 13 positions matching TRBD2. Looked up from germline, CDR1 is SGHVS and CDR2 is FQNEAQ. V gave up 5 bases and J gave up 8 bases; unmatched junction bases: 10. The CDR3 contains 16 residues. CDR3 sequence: CASSPMTSGGPGTQYF. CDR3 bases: TGTGCCAGCAGCCCGATGACTAGCGGGGGGCCCGGTACGCAGTATTTT.